Listed below are T cell receptor beta chains from one sample, sequenced in a study of T cell repertoires in aging, cancer and after chemotherapy. In TCRdb, the multiplex PCR reads were re-called with MiXCR into one record per CDR3 protein. The sample has more than 2,000 distinct CDR3 sequences; 33% are singletons. The sample consisted of blood. The receptor source for this set is a human donor with a solid tumor. Each CDR3 is given with its conserved first and last residue. Fields, in order: J gene, D gene, V gene, clone size, CDR3 DNA, CDR3 protein. The D gene is left open where the match is weak. Clone size is shown for a subset of rows, as once, few, many or a class of expanded clone.

J: TRBJ2-1; D: -; V: TRBV6-2/TRBV6-3; size: -; DNA: TGTGCCAGCAGTTACCGACAGGAGACCTACAATGAGCAGTTCTTC; CDR3: CASSYRQETYNEQFF
J: TRBJ2-3; D: TRBD1; V: TRBV29-1; size: medium-sized; DNA: TGCAGCGCCGACAGGGGAAATACGCAGTATTTT; CDR3: CSADRGNTQYF
J: TRBJ2-1; D: -; V: TRBV24-1; size: few; DNA: TGTGCCACCAGTGACCCCGGGGGGCCGGGCTACAATGAGCAGTTCTTC; CDR3: CATSDPGGPGYNEQFF
J: TRBJ2-3; D: TRBD1; V: TRBV18; size: few; DNA: TGTGCCAGCTCACCCCCGGGACAGGGGATAGAGTATTTT; CDR3: CASSPPGQGIEYF
J: TRBJ2-1; D: -; V: TRBV5-5; size: medium-sized; DNA: TGTGCCAGCAGCTTGGCCATTGATGAGCAGTTCTTC; CDR3: CASSLAIDEQFF
J: TRBJ2-2; D: -; V: TRBV5-4; size: few; DNA: TGTGCCAGCAGCTTGGTAGCCCGTACGAACACCGGGGAGCTGTTTTTT; CDR3: CASSLVARTNTGELFF
J: TRBJ1-2; D: -; V: TRBV13; size: -; DNA: TGTGCCAGCAGGGGTATAGGGACTAACTATGGCTACACCTTC; CDR3: CASRGIGTNYGYTF
J: TRBJ2-2; D: -; V: TRBV5-6; size: few; DNA: TGTGCCAGCAGCCCCCCTCGACAAACTGGAGAGCTGTTTTTT; CDR3: CASSPPRQTGELFF
J: TRBJ2-1; D: -; V: TRBV5-1; size: -; DNA: TGCGCCAGCCCTAGCGCCTACAATGAGCAGTTCTTC; CDR3: CASPSAYNEQFF
J: TRBJ1-3; D: -; V: TRBV12-3/TRBV12-4; size: -; DNA: TGTGCCAGCAGTACAGGGCGGAACACCATATATTTT; CDR3: CASSTGRNTIYF
J: TRBJ2-2; D: TRBD1; V: TRBV12-3/TRBV12-4; size: -; DNA: TGTGCCAGCAGTGGGACAGGATGGACCGGGGAGCTGTTTTTT; CDR3: CASSGTGWTGELFF
J: TRBJ2-6; D: TRBD1; V: TRBV5-1; size: -; DNA: TGCGCCAGCAGGACAGGGGCCGTGGGTTCTGGGGCCAACGTCCTGACTTTC; CDR3: CASRTGAVGSGANVLTF
J: TRBJ1-2; D: TRBD1; V: TRBV5-1; size: few; DNA: TGCGCCAGCAGCTTGACTACGGGACAGGGGGGACGGGGCTACACCTTC; CDR3: CASSLTTGQGGRGYTF
J: TRBJ2-5; D: TRBD1; V: TRBV15; size: medium-sized; DNA: TGTGCCACCAGCAGAGGGGGGACAGCCGGGGCCGAAGGGTACTTC; CDR3: CATSRGGTAGAEGYF
J: TRBJ2-4; D: TRBD1; V: TRBV12-3/TRBV12-4; size: -; DNA: TGTGCCAGCAGTCGAACCGGGACAGAAGCCAAAAACATTCAGTACTTC; CDR3: CASSRTGTEAKNIQYF
J: TRBJ1-4; D: TRBD1; V: TRBV20-1; size: -; DNA: TGCAGTGCTCCGACGGACAGGGATGAAAAACTGTTTTTT; CDR3: CSAPTDRDEKLFF
J: TRBJ2-5; D: -; V: TRBV6-2/TRBV6-3; size: -; DNA: TGTGCCAGCAGTTCCCACAGCGAAGAGACCCAGTACTTC; CDR3: CASSSHSEETQYF